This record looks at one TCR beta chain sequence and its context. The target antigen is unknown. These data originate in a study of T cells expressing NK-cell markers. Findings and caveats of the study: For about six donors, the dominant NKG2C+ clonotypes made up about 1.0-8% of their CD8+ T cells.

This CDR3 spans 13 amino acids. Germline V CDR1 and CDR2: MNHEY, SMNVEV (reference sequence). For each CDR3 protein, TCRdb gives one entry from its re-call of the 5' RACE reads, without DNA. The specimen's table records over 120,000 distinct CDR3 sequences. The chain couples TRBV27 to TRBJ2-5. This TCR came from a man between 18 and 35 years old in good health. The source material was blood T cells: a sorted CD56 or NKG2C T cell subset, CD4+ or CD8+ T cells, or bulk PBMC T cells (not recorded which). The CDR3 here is CASSLWGKETQYF.